This entry lists 6 T cell receptor beta chains sequenced from one sample in a study of shared clonotypes between healthy human individuals. As defined, naive CD8 cells were CD45RO-negative and positively selected for CCR7, with terminally differentiated effector memory CD45RA+ cells excluded. Libraries were prepared by immunoSEQ multiplex PCR; TCRdb keeps only in-frame clonotypes and omits some of them. The sample holds 660,000 or so clones; 96% are singletons and the top ten take 0.11%. The source material was naive CD8+ T cells sorted from blood. Receptors were obtained from a woman in her twenties or thirties in good health.

The chain couples TRBV11-2 to TRBJ2-6; unclear D gene. CDR3 length equals 15 residues. From germline, CDR1 is SGHAT and CDR2 FQNNGV. Trimming took 8 bases from V and 5 from J, leaving 16 bases between them. CDR3 residues: CASPSGFARANVLTF. DNA for the CDR3: TGTGCCAGCCCCTCAGGTTTCGCCCGGGCCAACGTCCTGACTTTC.

This rearrangement joins TRBV14 to TRBJ2-7; tentatively, D is TRBD2 (5 bases). V lost 0 bases and J 4 bases, leaving 7 bases between the germline ends. Germline V gene data show CDR1 as SGHDN and CDR2 as FVKESK. The length of the CDR3 is 13 residues. The DNA for the CDR3 is TGTGCCAGCAGCCAAGAATCGGGATACGAGCAGTACTTC. Encoded protein: CASSQESGYEQYF.

The chain carries TRBV7-9 and TRBJ2-7; 9 nucleotides line up with TRBD1. The CDR3 is made up of 15 amino acids. Germline assignment: CDR1 SEHNR and CDR2 FQNEAQ (reference sequence). The J segment lost 5 bases and the V segment lost 5 bases, leaving 10 bases of the junction unmatched. CDR3 sequence reads: CASSEGQGRRNEQYF. The CDR3 DNA follows: TGTGCCAGCAGCGAGGGACAGGGAAGGAGAAACGAGCAGTACTTC.

This sequence joins TRBV10-2 and TRBJ1-5; D unresolved. Germline V gene sequence: CDR1 WSHSY, CDR2 SAAADI. The CDR3 has 13 residues. The V end was cut by 6 bases, the J end by 3 bases, with 9 bases between. The CDR3: CASSGGFNQPQHF. The CDR3, as DNA: TGCGCCAGCAGCGGAGGATTCAATCAGCCCCAGCATTTT.

J is TRBJ2-5 and V is TRBV29-1, with 11 bases matching TRBD2. Near its end, the DNA agrees better with TRBJ2-7, so the J call may be wrong. This CDR3 comprises 13 residues. Germline CDR1 reads SQVTM; CDR2 reads ANQGSEA. CDR3 region: CSVLGGLADEQYF. CDR3 coding DNA: TGCAGCGTCCTCGGGGGACTAGCGGACGAGCAGTACTTC.

Notes on this clone: This specimen includes other DNA sequences encoding the same CDR3. The chain links TRBV5-6 to TRBJ2-7; no reliable D call. CDR1 is SGHDT, CDR2 YYEEEE, per germline. The CDR3 is made up of 13 amino acids. V gave up 0 bases and J gave up 4 bases, with 8 bases separating them. CDR3 protein: CASSLARSYEQYF. The CDR3 nucleotides read TGTGCCAGCAGCTTGGCTCGTAGTTACGAGCAGTACTTC.